A single sample gave rise to the 24 T cell receptor beta chains below, sequenced in a study of blood T cells in healthy people across ages. Together with a sample-barcoded 5' primer, a J-beta primer mix was included in a second PCR lasting about 7 to 11 cycles. TCRdb fed the 5' RACE reads into MiXCR, producing one record per CDR3 protein. The sample includes over 550,000 distinct CDR3 sequences, approximately 30% of them seen just once. The specimen was blood. The receptor set was obtained from a woman of 80 years or more in good health.

J is TRBJ1-2 and V is TRBV30; D ambiguous. The CDR3 is made up of 11 amino acids. Germline V gene data show CDR1 as GTSNPN and CDR2 as SVGIG (reference sequence). V was cut by 3 bases and J by 5 bases, with 7 bases left in between. The CDR3 spells CAWSNGYGYTF. The CDR3 nucleotides read TGTGCCTGGAGCAACGGATATGGCTACACCTTC. Full variable domain (remainder filled in from reference TRBV30 and TRBJ1-2): SQTIHQWPATLVQPVGSPLSLECTVEGTSNPNLYWYRQAAGRGLQLLFYSVGIGQISSEVPQNLSASRPQDRQFILSSKKLLLSDSGFYLCAWSNGYGYTFGSGTRLTVV.

This chain uses TRBV10-3 with TRBJ2-3; 7 nucleotides agree with TRBD2. In germline, CDR1 is ENHRY, CDR2 SYGVKD. Unmatched junction bases numbered 4, after V lost 2 bases and J lost 2 bases. The CDR3 runs 15 residues. CDR3 sequence reads: CAISEGGGTTDTQYF. In DNA, the CDR3 is TGTGCCATCAGTGAGGGCGGGGGAACCACAGATACGCAGTATTTT.

A note on this clonotype: A single base separates this from a much larger clone, so it may be a read error. The V gene is TRBV15, the J gene TRBJ1-2; maybe TRBD1 (6 bases). This CDR3 spans 16 amino acids. Germline CDR1 is LNHNV and CDR2 is YYDKDF (reference sequence). The CDR3 DNA is TGTGTCACCAGCAGAGATAGAACAGGGCGGACCTATGGCTACACCTTC. Its protein product is CVTSRDRTGRTYGYTF.

In its sample, this clonotype was seen a few times. V usage is TRBV7-2 and J usage is TRBJ2-1, with 8 bases that match TRBD1. The CDR3 consists of 16 residues. Germline CDR1 and CDR2: SGHTA and FQGNSA. V trimming: 5 bases; J trimming: 10 bases; junction bases outside the gene matches: 16. CDR3: CASSPRQGRNCGEQFF. CDR3 DNA: TGTGCCAGCAGCCCCCGACAGGGGCGAAATTGTGGGGAGCAGTTCTTC.

The sample holds a few counts of this clonotype. The chain employs TRBV30 and TRBJ1-5, with 12 bases fitting TRBD1. Trimming cost V 3 bases and J 0 bases; bases outside gene matches: 12. The V gene's germline CDR1 is GTSNPN and CDR2 SVGIG (reference sequence). The CDR3 is 19 residues long. This CDR3 is CAWRTRGTGGAYSNQPQHF. DNA for the CDR3: TGTGCCTGGAGAACACGGGGGACAGGGGGCGCCTATAGCAATCAGCCCCAGCATTTT. The whole variable domain, remainder taken from reference TRBV30 and TRBJ1-5, is SQTIHQWPATLVQPVGSPLSLECTVEGTSNPNLYWYRQAAGRGLQLLFYSVGIGQISSEVPQNLSASRPQDRQFILSSKKLLLSDSGFYLCAWRTRGTGGAYSNQPQHFGDGTRLSIL.

This clonotype turned up a few times. The genes are TRBV5-1 and TRBJ1-1; possibly TRBD1 for D (6 bases). This CDR3 is 14 amino acids long. Deletions cut 3 bases from V and 2 bases from J, with 11 bases between. Germline V gene data show CDR1 as SGHRS and CDR2 as YFSETQ. The CDR3 DNA reads TGCGCCAGCAGCTCAAAGGGGGATAACACTGAAGCTTTCTTT. It specifies CASSSKGDNTEAFF. Filled out from reference TRBV5-1 and TRBJ1-1, the complete variable domain reads KAGVTQTPRYLIKTRGQQVTLSCSPISGHRSVSWYQQTPGQGLQFLFEYFSETQRNKGNFPGRFSGRQFSNSRSEMNVSTLELGDSALYLCASSSKGDNTEAFFGQGTRLTVV.

This clonotype was counted many times. This chain's CDR3 is CASSAFYGYTF. The CDR3, as DNA: TGTGCCAGCAGTGCCTTCTATGGCTACACCTTC. The chain joins TRBV25-1 to TRBJ1-2, with D unclear. The CDR3 contains 11 residues. The germline V and J ends were trimmed by 4 bases and 4 bases, with 4 bases remaining between them. The germline gives CDR1 MGHDK, CDR2 SYGVNS.

This clonotype was counted ten times or more. V usage is TRBV9 and J usage is TRBJ2-1; TRBD1 agrees at 9 bases. The CDR3 sequence is 16 residues long. Germline V gives CDR1 SGDLS, CDR2 YYNGEE. V lost 0 bases, J lost 3 bases, and 4 bases stayed unmatched. In DNA, the CDR3 is TGTGCCAGCAGCGTAGGGGACAGGGTCTTCTACAATGAGCAGTTCTTC. It codes for CASSVGDRVFYNEQFF.

This clonotype came up once. The CDR3 DNA reads as TGTGCCAGCAGTTACCAGTCAGAGATCGTGGCTAATGAAAAACTGTTTTTT. Its translation is CASSYQSEIVANEKLFF. The chain couples TRBV6-5 to TRBJ1-4, with D hard to call. This CDR3 comprises 17 residues. The V gene lost 2 bases and the J gene lost 3 bases, with 16 bases spanning the gap. Germline loops: CDR1 MNHEY, CDR2 SVGAGI.

This clonotype was counted between two and nine times. A much larger clone lies one base from this, so it may be a read error. This chain joins TRBV12-3 or TRBV12-4 and TRBJ2-7; 10 positions agree with TRBD2. This CDR3 contains 16 residues. J gave up 7 bases and V 7 bases, and 16 bases lay outside the gene matches. The CDR3 sequence is CASTYSGVAGGNEQYF. The DNA of the CDR3 is TGTGCCAGCACCTATTCGGGGGTAGCGGGGGGTAATGAGCAGTACTTC.

This clonotype was counted at least ten times. The V gene is TRBV7-2, the J gene TRBJ2-7; D perhaps matches TRBD1 (5 bases). Trimming stripped 2 bases from V and 0 bases from J, with 11 bases between. This CDR3 is built from 15 residues. The V gene's germline CDR1 is SGHTA and CDR2 FQGNSA. The CDR3 coding sequence is TGTGCCAGCAGCTTAAATCCGACAGCCTCCTACGAGCAGTACTTC. It codes for CASSLNPTASYEQYF.

In its sample, this clonotype was seen many times. The J gene is TRBJ2-7, the V gene TRBV6-1; 7 bases are shared with TRBD1. The CDR3 loop spans 14 amino acids. Germline V gene sequence: CDR1 MNHNS, CDR2 SASEGT. V was pared by 0 bases and J by 3 bases, with 2 bases of the junction left unmatched. The CDR3 bases are TGTGCCAGCAGTGAAGCGCAGGGGGACTACGAGCAGTACTTC. Encoded protein: CASSEAQGDYEQYF.

The gene calls are TRBV12-3 or TRBV12-4 and TRBJ2-1, with no clear D. The ends were cut back, 4 bases at V and 10 bases at J, with 11 bases in the middle. This CDR3 contains 12 residues. The CDR3 DNA reads TGTGCCAGCAGTTATACTACAAGGGAGCAGTTCTTC. As protein: CASSYTTREQFF.

Many counts were recorded for this clonotype. The chain employs TRBV7-8 and TRBJ1-6; a weak D match, TRBD1 (5 bases). Germline V gene sequence: CDR1 SGHVS, CDR2 FQNEAQ. Trimming removed 2 bases at V and 11 bases at J, with 16 bases between. The CDR3 consists of 15 residues. CDR3 sequence reads: CASSLNRLGGTPLHF. The CDR3, as DNA: TGTGCCAGCAGCTTAAACCGGTTGGGGGGGACACCCCTCCACTTT.

Comment on this clonotype: This may be a read error, as it is one base from a much larger clone. The chain has TRBV11-2 and TRBJ2-4; perhaps TRBD2 as D (5 bases). The DNA end favors TRBJ2-7, so the J call may be wrong. The CDR3 is 15 amino acids. From germline, CDR1 is SGHAT and CDR2 FQNNGV. Written as DNA, the CDR3 is TGTGCCAGCAGCTCCTACATGGAGGCTCACTACGAGCAGTACTTC. This gives the protein CASSSYMEAHYEQYF.

A remark on this clonotype: This clone may be a read error of a much larger clone one base away. V and J are TRBV5-1 and TRBJ1-5; D is possibly TRBD1 (5 bases). The CDR3 contains 16 residues. Germline V CDR1 and CDR2: SGHRS, YFSETQ. The CDR3 region has the DNA TGCGCCAGCAGCTTGGATGGGGGAGGTGGGAATCGGCCCCAGCATTTT. Its protein is CASSLDGGGGNRPQHF.

This clonotype was seen many times. The gene calls are TRBV28 and TRBJ2-5; 10 bases align to TRBD2. CDR1 and CDR2 (germline): MDHEN, SYDVKM. J lost 2 bases, V lost 5 bases, and 5 bases had no gene match. The CDR3 loop spans 15 amino acids. In nucleotides, the CDR3 is TGTGCCAGCAGTGCCCTACTAGCGGGGCAAGAGACCCAGTACTTC. It is translated as CASSALLAGQETQYF.

This clonotype was recorded at least ten times. This chain joins TRBV29-1 and TRBJ1-2; D may be TRBD1 (5 bases). Germline V gene sequence: CDR1 SQVTM, CDR2 ANQGSEA. V was trimmed by 6 bases and J by 5 bases, leaving 13 bases between them. This CDR3 contains 12 residues. Here the CDR3 reads CSVWGGEYGYTF. The CDR3 DNA reads as TGCAGCGTGTGGGGGGGGGAATATGGCTACACCTTC.

For this clonotype: A much larger clone lies one base from this, so it may be a read error. The chain joins TRBV11-2 to TRBJ2-3; no firm D call. The germline gives CDR1 SGHAT, CDR2 FQNNGV. The CDR3 length is 14 residues. CDR3 protein: CASSRVARTDTRYF. The CDR3 DNA follows: TGTGCCAGCAGCCGGGTTGCAAGAACAGATACGCGGTATTTT. Using reference TRBV11-2 and TRBJ2-3 for the parts outside the CDR3, the full variable domain is EAGVAQSPRYKIIEKRQSVAFWCNPISGHATLYWYQQILGQGPKLLIQFQNNGVVDDSQLPKDRFSAERLKGVDSTLKIQPAKLEDSAVYLCASSRVARTDTRYFGPGTRLTVL.

In this sample, this clonotype turned up a few times. V gene TRBV20-1 combines with J gene TRBJ2-4, with D tentatively TRBD2 (5 bases). Matching the DNA end better, TRBJ2-7 makes the J call doubtful. Germline loops: CDR1 DFQATT, CDR2 SNEGSKA (reference sequence). This CDR3 has 12 residues. This chain's CDR3 is CSASSSGYEQYF. CDR3 in DNA: TGCAGTGCTAGTAGCTCGGGGTACGAGCAGTACTTC.

The gene calls are TRBV11-2 and TRBJ2-7; 9 bases are a match to TRBD2. The CDR3 has 16 amino acids. The junction had 10 bases not matched to a gene; V was cut back by 0 bases and J by 7 bases. CDR1 and CDR2 from the germline V gene are SGHAT and FQNNGV. The CDR3 nucleotides are TGTGCCAGCAGCTTAGATTCTGGCGGGGGGGAGTATGAGCAGTACTTC. Protein: CASSLDSGGGEYEQYF.

This clonotype was observed once. This clone may be a read error of a much larger clone one base away. This chain links TRBV20-1 with TRBJ2-1; 9 bases line up with TRBD2. The germline CDR1 and CDR2 sequences are DFQATT and SNEGSKA (reference sequence). With V trimmed by 5 bases and J by 10 bases, 12 bases remained unmatched. This CDR3 contains 14 residues. In nucleotides, the CDR3 is TGCAGTGCTTACAGGGCTAGCGGGGACTACGAGCAGTTCTTC. It yields the protein CSAYRASGDYEQFF.

The rearrangement uses TRBV6-6 and TRBJ1-1; no firm D call. Trimming left V 0 bases short and J 4 bases short, with 9 bases between. This CDR3 has 14 amino acids. CDR1 and CDR2 (germline): MNHNY, SVGAGI (reference sequence). CDR3 residues: CASSYSALGTEAFF. The CDR3 coding sequence is TGTGCCAGCAGTTACTCGGCCCTGGGCACTGAAGCTTTCTTT.

With respect to this clonotype: A much larger clone differs from this one at a single base, so this may be a read error. The chain links TRBV7-3 to TRBJ2-7, with TRBD1 as a possible D gene (5 bases). The CDR3 consists of 14 residues. Germline V gives CDR1 SGHTA, CDR2 FQGTGA. V was cut by 5 bases and J by 7 bases, with 18 bases left in between. CDR3 bases: TGTGCCAGCAGCCTTAATCCAGGGTACAATGAGCAGTACTTC. Its translation is CASSLNPGYNEQYF.